Each of the 5 T cell receptor beta chains below was sequenced from the same sample in a study of blood T cell repertoires in COVID-19 (dated by TCRdb to between 2020 and 2021). Preparation of the library involved the immunoSEQ multiplex PCR assay. The table was pulled from immuneACCESS by TCRdb, which kept in-frame rearrangements only. Such tables lose some clones; where checked, under half of the loss comes from unresolved V genes, and the rest has no known cause. The sample table shows 150,000 to 200,000 clones, and roughly nine tenths are seen once. The ten largest make up about 2.8% of the sample. The source material was peripheral blood. The receptors were gathered from a man aged 60-69 years with acute or convalescent COVID-19.

J is TRBJ2-3 and V is TRBV7-2, with 8 nucleotides matching TRBD2. Germline V CDR1 and CDR2: SGHTA, FQGNSA. This CDR3 comprises 16 residues. Trimming took 2 bases from V and 0 from J; bases not matched to a gene: 4. The CDR3 sequence is CASSLLSGASTDTQYF. The CDR3 DNA reads as TGTGCCAGCAGCTTACTTAGCGGGGCTAGCACAGATACGCAGTATTTT.

The CDR3 loop reads CASSLNLAGKDTQYF. CDR3 bases: TGTGCCAGCAGCTTGAATCTAGCGGGGAAAGATACGCAGTATTTT. The chain uses TRBV7-9 and TRBJ2-3; 9 bases map to TRBD2. CDR3 size: 15 residues. With V trimmed by 3 bases and J by 5 bases, 6 bases remained unmatched. Per germline, CDR1 SEHNR and CDR2 FQNEAQ (reference sequence).

This sequence joins TRBV12-3 or TRBV12-4 and TRBJ1-2; no clear D. The CDR3 is 13 residues long. The V end was cut by 3 bases, the J end by 6 bases, with 11 bases between. This CDR3 is CASSLWGSDGYTF. The CDR3 bases are TGTGCCAGCAGTTTGTGGGGTAGCGATGGCTACACCTTC.

The genes are TRBV24-1 and TRBJ1-2, with 9 bases fitting TRBD1. Germline V gives CDR1 KGHDR, CDR2 SFDVKD. Trimming at V came to 4 bases and at J to 8 bases, leaving 4 bases not matched to a gene. This CDR3 comprises 13 residues. Written as DNA, the CDR3 is TGTGCCACCAGTGAAACAGGGGGCTGGGGCTACACCTTC. Translated, it gives CATSETGGWGYTF.

This chain uses TRBV7-3 with TRBJ1-6; weak D call: TRBD1 (5 bases). This CDR3 is built from 15 residues. Germline assignment: CDR1 SGHTA and CDR2 FQGTGA. Trimming cost V 3 bases and J 1 base, with 7 bases left between them. The CDR3 DNA follows: TGTGCCAGCAGCTTCGGGGGTTCCTATAATTCACCCCTCCACTTT. It is translated as CASSFGGSYNSPLHF.